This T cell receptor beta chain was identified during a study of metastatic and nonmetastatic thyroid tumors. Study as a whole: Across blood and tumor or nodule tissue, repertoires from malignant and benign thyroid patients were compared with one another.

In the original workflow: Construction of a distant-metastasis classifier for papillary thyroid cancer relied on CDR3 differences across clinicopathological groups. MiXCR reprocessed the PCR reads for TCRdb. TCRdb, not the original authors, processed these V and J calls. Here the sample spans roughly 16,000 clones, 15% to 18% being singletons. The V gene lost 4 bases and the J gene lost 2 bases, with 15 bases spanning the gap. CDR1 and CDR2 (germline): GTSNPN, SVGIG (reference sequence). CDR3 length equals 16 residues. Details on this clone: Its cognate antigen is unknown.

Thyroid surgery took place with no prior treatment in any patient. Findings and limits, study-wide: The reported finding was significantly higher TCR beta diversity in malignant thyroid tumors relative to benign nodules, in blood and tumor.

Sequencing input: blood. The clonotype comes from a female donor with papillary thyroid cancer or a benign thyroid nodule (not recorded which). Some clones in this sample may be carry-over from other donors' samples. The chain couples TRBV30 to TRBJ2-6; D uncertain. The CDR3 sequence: CAWIKTGWAGANVLTF. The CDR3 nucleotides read TGTGCCTGGATTAAGACGGGCTGGGCTGGGGCCAACGTCCTGACTTTC.